A selection of T cell receptor beta chains follows, all from one sample in a study of blood T cell repertoires in COVID-19. Repertoires were generated with immunoSEQ multiplex PCR, while TCRdb's copy carries only in-frame clones and drops some. The sample contains 150,000 to 190,000 clones, 76% of which appear only once. Source material: peripheral blood. Receptors were obtained from a woman aged 80 or older with acute or convalescent COVID-19. Both conserved end residues are part of each CDR3. Fields, in order: V gene, J gene, D gene, clone size, CDR3 protein, CDR3 DNA. D genes are given only for firm matches. Size is stated for part of the rows, as once, few or many counts, or as a class when the clone is expanded.

V gene: TRBV18
J gene: TRBJ2-3
D gene: TRBD1
clone size: .
CDR3 protein: CASSPQRTGTSTDTQYF
CDR3 DNA: TGTGCCAGCTCACCGCAACGGACAGGGACTAGCACAGATACGCAGTATTTT

V gene: TRBV20-1
J gene: TRBJ2-7
D gene: .
clone size: .
CDR3 protein: CSARQAGEQYF
CDR3 DNA: TGCAGTGCTAGACAGGCCGGCGAGCAGTACTTC

V gene: TRBV15
J gene: TRBJ1-4
D gene: TRBD1
clone size: once
CDR3 protein: CATRGQGSEANEKLFF
CDR3 DNA: TGTGCCACCAGAGGACAGGGTTCTGAGGCTAATGAAAAACTGTTTTTT

V gene: TRBV15
J gene: TRBJ1-2
D gene: .
clone size: .
CDR3 protein: CATSSRTDSYGYTF
CDR3 DNA: TGTGCCACCAGCAGCAGAACAGATTCCTATGGCTACACCTTC

V gene: TRBV5-6
J gene: TRBJ1-5
D gene: .
clone size: few
CDR3 protein: CASTAFGLQEPQHF
CDR3 DNA: TGTGCCAGCACCGCTTTTGGGTTGCAGGAGCCCCAGCATTTT

V gene: TRBV5-1
J gene: TRBJ1-2
D gene: .
clone size: .
CDR3 protein: CASSYDSYGYTF
CDR3 DNA: TGCGCCAGCAGCTACGACAGCTATGGCTACACCTTC

V gene: TRBV30
J gene: TRBJ2-3
D gene: .
clone size: .
CDR3 protein: CAWSVLSPRVDTQYF
CDR3 DNA: TGTGCCTGGAGTGTGCTTAGCCCACGGGTGGATACGCAGTATTTT

V gene: TRBV7-8
J gene: TRBJ2-6
D gene: .
clone size: .
CDR3 protein: CASSLSIGANVLTF
CDR3 DNA: TGTGCCAGCAGCCTTTCTATTGGGGCCAACGTCCTGACTTTC

V gene: TRBV6-2/TRBV6-3
J gene: TRBJ2-7
D gene: TRBD2
clone size: .
CDR3 protein: CASSKGGPSGGAAASYEQYF
CDR3 DNA: TGTGCCAGCAGCAAAGGGGGGCCCAGCGGGGGGGCCGCAGCATCCTACGAGCAGTACTTC

V gene: TRBV29-1
J gene: TRBJ1-1
D gene: TRBD1
clone size: .
CDR3 protein: CSVAQGASTEAFF
CDR3 DNA: TGCAGCGTTGCACAGGGGGCGAGCACTGAAGCTTTCTTT

V gene: TRBV29-1
J gene: TRBJ2-7
D gene: .
clone size: once
CDR3 protein: CSVARGLLYEQYF
CDR3 DNA: TGCAGCGTTGCGAGGGGGTTATTGTACGAGCAGTACTTC

V gene: TRBV12-2
J gene: TRBJ1-2
D gene: .
clone size: .
CDR3 protein: CASRPGQLNYGYTF
CDR3 DNA: TGTGCAAGTCGCCCGGGACAGCTTAACTATGGCTACACCTTC

V gene: TRBV11-3
J gene: TRBJ2-7
D gene: TRBD1
clone size: .
CDR3 protein: CASSRDRSSYEQYF
CDR3 DNA: TGTGCCAGCAGCCGGGACAGGAGCTCCTACGAGCAGTACTTC

V gene: TRBV7-9
J gene: TRBJ2-5
D gene: TRBD1
clone size: .
CDR3 protein: CASSFAPGQGVLETQYF
CDR3 DNA: TGTGCCAGCAGCTTCGCCCCAGGACAGGGGGTCTTAGAGACCCAGTACTTC

V gene: TRBV5-8
J gene: TRBJ2-1
D gene: .
clone size: .
CDR3 protein: CASSSTNRVKDHNEQFF
CDR3 DNA: TGTGCCAGCAGCTCTACGAACAGGGTTAAGGACCACAATGAGCAGTTCTTC

V gene: TRBV4-3
J gene: TRBJ1-4
D gene: TRBD1
clone size: .
CDR3 protein: CASSLGQGGTGEKLFF
CDR3 DNA: TGCGCCAGCAGCCTCGGACAGGGGGGGACGGGGGAAAAACTGTTTTTT

V gene: TRBV14
J gene: TRBJ2-5
D gene: .
clone size: .
CDR3 protein: CASSLTQETQYF
CDR3 DNA: TGTGCCAGCAGCCTAACACAAGAGACCCAGTACTTC

V gene: TRBV18
J gene: TRBJ1-2
D gene: .
clone size: .
CDR3 protein: CASSAPAGDGYTF
CDR3 DNA: TGTGCCAGCTCAGCACCGGCAGGGGACGGCTACACCTTC

V gene: TRBV5-1
J gene: TRBJ1-3
D gene: .
clone size: .
CDR3 protein: CASSPDMTSGNTIYF
CDR3 DNA: TGCGCCAGCAGCCCGGACATGACCTCTGGAAACACCATATATTTT

V gene: TRBV20-1
J gene: TRBJ2-7
D gene: .
clone size: .
CDR3 protein: CSARQLYEQYF
CDR3 DNA: TGCAGTGCCCGCCAACTCTACGAGCAGTACTTC

V gene: TRBV19
J gene: TRBJ1-5
D gene: TRBD1
clone size: .
CDR3 protein: CASIGGQGPMAQHF
CDR3 DNA: TGTGCCAGTATTGGGGGACAGGGCCCTATGGCCCAGCATTTT

V gene: TRBV7-2
J gene: TRBJ1-6
D gene: TRBD1
clone size: few
CDR3 protein: CASSLYTGGNSPLHF
CDR3 DNA: TGTGCCAGCAGCTTATATACAGGGGGGAATTCACCCCTCCACTTT

V gene: TRBV19
J gene: TRBJ2-1
D gene: .
clone size: few
CDR3 protein: CASSSPRQGGGNEQFF
CDR3 DNA: TGTGCCAGTAGTAGCCCACGACAGGGCGGAGGGAATGAGCAGTTCTTC

V gene: TRBV29-1
J gene: TRBJ1-5
D gene: TRBD1
clone size: .
CDR3 protein: CSVKTGAGDQPQHF
CDR3 DNA: TGCAGCGTCAAGACAGGGGCAGGGGATCAGCCCCAGCATTTT

V gene: TRBV30
J gene: TRBJ1-2
D gene: .
clone size: few
CDR3 protein: CAWSSSNRFYGYTF
CDR3 DNA: TGTGCCTGGAGTTCGTCGAATCGGTTCTATGGCTACACCTTC

V gene: TRBV4-2
J gene: TRBJ1-5
D gene: TRBD1
clone size: .
CDR3 protein: CASSQDSGTGGEQPQHF
CDR3 DNA: TGTGCCAGCAGCCAAGATTCAGGGACAGGGGGTGAACAGCCCCAGCATTTT

V gene: TRBV2
J gene: TRBJ1-5
D gene: TRBD1
clone size: .
CDR3 protein: CASKPGQTNNQPQHF
CDR3 DNA: TGTGCCAGCAAGCCGGGACAGACGAACAATCAGCCCCAGCATTTT

V gene: TRBV6-5
J gene: TRBJ1-5
D gene: .
clone size: once
CDR3 protein: CASSYSSRVDQPQHF
CDR3 DNA: TGTGCCAGCAGTTACTCGAGCAGGGTCGATCAGCCCCAGCATTTT

V gene: TRBV19
J gene: TRBJ2-1
D gene: TRBD2
clone size: .
CDR3 protein: CASSITGQGGNEQFF
CDR3 DNA: TGTGCCAGTAGTATCACAGGCCAGGGAGGGAATGAGCAGTTCTTC

V gene: TRBV5-1
J gene: TRBJ2-5
D gene: TRBD2
clone size: .
CDR3 protein: CASRSLAGRQETQYF
CDR3 DNA: TGCGCCAGCAGATCTCTAGCGGGGAGACAAGAGACCCAGTACTTC

V gene: TRBV4-2
J gene: TRBJ1-2
D gene: .
clone size: .
CDR3 protein: CASSPGVFNYGYTF
CDR3 DNA: TGTGCCAGCAGCCCCGGGGTTTTTAACTATGGCTACACCTTC

V gene: TRBV2
J gene: TRBJ2-7
D gene: TRBD1
clone size: once
CDR3 protein: CASSEGQGPSYEQYF
CDR3 DNA: TGTGCCAGCAGTGAAGGACAGGGGCCTTCCTACGAGCAGTACTTC

V gene: TRBV30
J gene: TRBJ1-6
D gene: TRBD1
clone size: .
CDR3 protein: CAWSPGTGNSPLHF
CDR3 DNA: TGTGCCTGGAGTCCCGGGACAGGCAATTCACCCCTCCACTTT

V gene: TRBV7-8
J gene: TRBJ1-2
D gene: TRBD1
clone size: .
CDR3 protein: CASSSQTGGEGYTF
CDR3 DNA: TGTGCCAGCAGCTCTCAGACAGGGGGCGAGGGCTACACCTTC

V gene: TRBV30
J gene: TRBJ2-2
D gene: .
clone size: .
CDR3 protein: CASLRSDRQNTGELFF
CDR3 DNA: TGTGCTTCACTTAGGTCGGACAGACAGAACACCGGGGAGCTGTTTTTT

V gene: TRBV3-1/TRBV3-2
J gene: TRBJ1-2
D gene: TRBD1
clone size: .
CDR3 protein: CASSFLQGAGHYGYTF
CDR3 DNA: TGTGCCAGCAGCTTCCTGCAGGGGGCAGGTCACTATGGCTACACCTTC

V gene: TRBV6-5
J gene: TRBJ1-5
D gene: TRBD1
clone size: .
CDR3 protein: CASSQGQGAYQPQHF
CDR3 DNA: TGTGCCAGCAGCCAAGGACAGGGGGCGTATCAGCCCCAGCATTTT

V gene: TRBV13
J gene: TRBJ2-1
D gene: .
clone size: .
CDR3 protein: CASSLGGIVGHRGNEQFF
CDR3 DNA: TGTGCCAGCAGCTTAGGGGGAATAGTGGGGCACCGAGGCAATGAGCAGTTCTTC

V gene: TRBV21-1
J gene: TRBJ2-1
D gene: .
clone size: .
CDR3 protein: CASSSPWTPAEGSSYNEQFF
CDR3 DNA: TGTGCCAGCAGCTCCCCTTGGACACCAGCGGAGGGAAGCTCCTACAATGAGCAGTTCTTC

V gene: TRBV7-9
J gene: TRBJ1-1
D gene: TRBD1
clone size: .
CDR3 protein: CASSRLRGMNTEAFF
CDR3 DNA: TGTGCCAGCAGCAGGCTCAGGGGGATGAACACTGAAGCTTTCTTT

V gene: TRBV6-5
J gene: TRBJ1-1
D gene: .
clone size: .
CDR3 protein: CASSYSSGTYNTEAFF
CDR3 DNA: TGTGCCAGCAGTTACTCATCTGGGACATATAACACTGAAGCTTTCTTT

V gene: TRBV19
J gene: TRBJ2-7
D gene: TRBD1
clone size: .
CDR3 protein: CASRRSGTEPYEQYF
CDR3 DNA: TGTGCCAGTAGGCGATCCGGGACAGAGCCCTACGAGCAGTACTTC

V gene: TRBV6-2/TRBV6-3
J gene: TRBJ1-1
D gene: TRBD1
clone size: .
CDR3 protein: CASSPNDGQGVKNTEAFF
CDR3 DNA: TGTGCCAGCAGTCCCAATGACGGACAGGGGGTTAAGAACACTGAAGCTTTCTTT

V gene: TRBV9
J gene: TRBJ1-2
D gene: .
clone size: .
CDR3 protein: CASSVVGSSNDYGYTF
CDR3 DNA: TGTGCCAGCAGCGTAGTCGGGTCTTCTAATGACTATGGCTACACCTTC

V gene: TRBV7-9
J gene: TRBJ2-1
D gene: TRBD2
clone size: .
CDR3 protein: CASSLGLAGVKFF
CDR3 DNA: TGTGCCAGCAGCTTAGGGCTAGCGGGAGTCAAGTTCTTC

V gene: TRBV7-2
J gene: TRBJ2-7
D gene: TRBD2
clone size: .
CDR3 protein: CASRGLAGVEQYF
CDR3 DNA: TGTGCCAGCCGAGGACTAGCGGGAGTTGAGCAGTACTTC

V gene: TRBV7-9
J gene: TRBJ2-5
D gene: .
clone size: .
CDR3 protein: CASSLVGAQETQYF
CDR3 DNA: TGTGCCAGCAGCTTAGTGGGGGCGCAAGAGACCCAGTACTTC

V gene: TRBV10-1
J gene: TRBJ2-2
D gene: TRBD2
clone size: .
CDR3 protein: CASSALLAGPNTGELFF
CDR3 DNA: TGCGCCAGCAGTGCCTTACTAGCGGGACCGAACACCGGGGAGCTGTTTTTT

V gene: TRBV9
J gene: TRBJ2-2
D gene: .
clone size: once
CDR3 protein: CASSVNVRAVPGELFF
CDR3 DNA: TGTGCCAGCAGCGTAAACGTGAGGGCCGTCCCCGGGGAGCTGTTTTTT

V gene: TRBV7-2
J gene: TRBJ2-3
D gene: TRBD2
clone size: .
CDR3 protein: CASSLRGADTQYF
CDR3 DNA: TGTGCCAGCAGCTTACGGGGGGCAGATACGCAGTATTTT

V gene: TRBV6-5
J gene: TRBJ1-5
D gene: TRBD1
clone size: .
CDR3 protein: CASSYTLQGGNQPQHF
CDR3 DNA: TGTGCCAGCAGTTATACACTACAGGGGGGTAATCAGCCCCAGCATTTT

V gene: TRBV30
J gene: TRBJ1-4
D gene: TRBD1
clone size: .
CDR3 protein: CAWSGQGSLSEKLFF
CDR3 DNA: TGTGCCTGGAGTGGACAGGGGTCATTGTCTGAAAAACTGTTTTTT

V gene: TRBV4-3
J gene: TRBJ2-7
D gene: .
clone size: .
CDR3 protein: CASSADTSSYEQYF
CDR3 DNA: TGCGCCAGCAGCGCTGACACGAGCTCCTACGAGCAGTACTTC

V gene: TRBV5-1
J gene: TRBJ1-5
D gene: .
clone size: .
CDR3 protein: CASSLVPGNSNQPQHF
CDR3 DNA: TGCGCCAGCAGCTTGGTCCCGGGGAATAGCAATCAGCCCCAGCATTTT

V gene: TRBV5-6
J gene: TRBJ1-1
D gene: .
clone size: .
CDR3 protein: CASRGVVFNTEAFF
CDR3 DNA: TGTGCCAGCCGCGGGGTCGTCTTCAACACTGAAGCTTTCTTT

V gene: TRBV23-1
J gene: TRBJ1-5
D gene: .
clone size: once
CDR3 protein: CASSQSGPNGRQPQHF
CDR3 DNA: TGCGCCAGCAGTCAATCGGGGCCCAACGGGCGTCAGCCCCAGCATTTT

V gene: TRBV18
J gene: TRBJ1-4
D gene: .
clone size: .
CDR3 protein: CASSQRLDRNEKLFF
CDR3 DNA: TGTGCCAGCTCCCAGCGCCTGGACAGAAATGAAAAACTGTTTTTT

V gene: TRBV3-1/TRBV3-2
J gene: TRBJ1-2
D gene: TRBD1
clone size: .
CDR3 protein: CASSQDPHGTGLVYGYTF
CDR3 DNA: TGTGCCAGCAGCCAAGATCCCCACGGGACAGGGCTTGTCTATGGCTACACCTTC